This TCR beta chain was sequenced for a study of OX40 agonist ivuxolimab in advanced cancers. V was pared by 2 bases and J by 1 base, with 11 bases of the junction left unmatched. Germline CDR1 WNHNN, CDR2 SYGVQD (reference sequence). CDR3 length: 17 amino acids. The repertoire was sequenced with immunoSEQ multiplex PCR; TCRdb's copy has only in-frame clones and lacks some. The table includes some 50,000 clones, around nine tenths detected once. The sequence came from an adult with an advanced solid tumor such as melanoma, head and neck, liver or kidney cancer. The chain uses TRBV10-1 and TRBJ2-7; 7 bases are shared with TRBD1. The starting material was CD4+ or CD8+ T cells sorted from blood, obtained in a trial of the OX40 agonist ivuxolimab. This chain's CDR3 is CASSETPTGADSYEQYF. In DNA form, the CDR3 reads TGCGCCAGCAGTGAGACCCCAACAGGGGCCGATTCCTACGAGCAGTACTTC.